The rows below give T cell receptor beta chains drawn from one sample of a study of Ad26.COV2.S vaccination and SARS-CoV-2 variants. The protocol was immunoSEQ multiplex PCR, while the TCRdb copy is restricted to in-frame clones and leaves out a portion. The table has about 400,000 clones, less than 90% seen once. The sample consisted of peripheral blood, taken in a trial of Ad26.COV2.S vaccine versus placebo. The receptor set was obtained from a person between 18 and 65 years old who received the Ad26.COV2.S COVID-19 vaccine or a placebo. Both conserved end residues are part of each CDR3. The D gene is left open where the match is weak. For some rows the clone size is stated as once, few or many, or as a class when expanded; others skip it.

-	TRBJ1-1	-	TRBV27	CASRGRENTEAFF	TGTGCCAGCAGGGGCAGGGAGAACACTGAAGCTTTCTTT
-	TRBJ1-1	-	TRBV30	CAWSVAGGTFMNTEAFF	TGTGCCTGGAGTGTAGCCGGGGGCACTTTCATGAACACTGAAGCTTTCTTT
TRBD1	TRBJ2-7	-	TRBV11-3	CASSLYRGAEQYF	TGTGCCAGCAGCCTGTACAGGGGAGCCGAGCAGTACTTC
TRBD1	TRBJ1-1	-	TRBV12-3/TRBV12-4	CASRQGRHTEAFF	TGTGCCAGCAGACAGGGGCGTCACACTGAAGCTTTCTTT
-	TRBJ2-1	-	TRBV19	CASSIGQTHNEQFF	TGTGCCAGTAGTATCGGACAGACCCACAATGAGCAGTTCTTC
-	TRBJ1-2	-	TRBV30	CAWSVSRPGGYTF	TGTGCCTGGAGTGTAAGCCGTCCAGGAGGCTACACCTTC
-	TRBJ1-1	-	TRBV20-1	CSASPLPQNTEAFF	TGCAGTGCTAGTCCGCTTCCTCAGAACACTGAAGCTTTCTTT
TRBD2	TRBJ2-5	-	TRBV5-1	CASSPTTSGGAETQYF	TGCGCCAGCAGCCCAACGACTAGCGGGGGGGCAGAGACCCAGTACTTC
-	TRBJ2-2	-	TRBV5-1	CASSLSGLENTGELFF	TGCGCCAGCAGCTTGAGCGGGCTGGAGAACACCGGGGAGCTGTTTTTT
-	TRBJ1-4	-	TRBV7-9	CATRQGNNEKLFF	TGTGCCACGCGTCAGGGAAATAATGAAAAACTGTTTTTT
TRBD2	TRBJ2-5	once	TRBV9	CASSPRLAGGVKQETQYF	TGTGCCAGCAGCCCGCGACTAGCGGGGGGCGTTAAGCAAGAGACCCAGTACTTC
-	TRBJ2-3	-	TRBV7-8	CASSLVGGADTQYF	TGTGCCAGCAGCTTAGTGGGGGGCGCAGATACGCAGTATTTT
-	TRBJ1-1	once	TRBV2	CASRSFANTEAFF	TGTGCCAGCAGATCGTTTGCGAACACTGAAGCTTTCTTT
-	TRBJ1-2	-	TRBV5-6	CASGFAETNYGYTF	TGTGCCAGCGGGTTCGCAGAGACTAACTATGGCTACACCTTC
TRBD2	TRBJ2-5	-	TRBV4-1	CASSHSSGGAETQYF	TGCGCCAGCAGCCACTCTAGCGGGGGGGCGGAGACCCAGTACTTC
-	TRBJ1-1	-	TRBV7-6	CASSPEAVNTEAFF	TGTGCCAGCAGCCCAGAAGCCGTGAACACTGAAGCTTTCTTT
TRBD2	TRBJ2-5	-	TRBV6-6	CASNFLAEETQYF	TGTGCCAGCAACTTTCTAGCGGAAGAGACCCAGTACTTC
-	TRBJ2-1	-	TRBV14	CASSQFTGSSYNEQFF	TGTGCCAGCAGCCAATTCACAGGTAGCTCCTACAATGAGCAGTTCTTC
TRBD1	TRBJ1-4	-	TRBV29-1	CSVRGTGGEKLFF	TGCAGCGTTAGGGGGACAGGGGGCGAAAAACTGTTTTTT
TRBD1	TRBJ1-2	once	TRBV18	CASSLGTDGYTF	TGTGCCAGCTCACTCGGGACAGACGGCTACACCTTC
-	TRBJ2-7	-	TRBV5-6	CASSLYEYEQYF	TGTGCCAGCAGCTTATATGAGTACGAGCAGTACTTC
TRBD1	TRBJ1-1	-	TRBV4-3	CASSQRSGTGYFGNTEAFF	TGCGCCAGCAGCCAACGATCCGGGACAGGGTATTTTGGGAACACTGAAGCTTTCTTT
-	TRBJ2-2	-	TRBV2	CASSGLEADTGELFF	TGTGCCAGCAGTGGACTCGAGGCGGACACCGGGGAGCTGTTTTTT
TRBD1	TRBJ2-7	-	TRBV11-2	CASSENRGLGYEQYF	TGTGCCAGCAGCGAAAACAGGGGGCTGGGGTACGAGCAGTACTTC
-	TRBJ1-1	-	TRBV18	CASSLGRGTEAFF	TGTGCCAGCTCACTGGGGAGGGGCACTGAAGCTTTCTTT
TRBD2	TRBJ2-1	-	TRBV20-1	CSASGTSGIGEQFF	TGCAGTGCCAGTGGGACTAGCGGGATAGGTGAGCAGTTCTTC
TRBD2	TRBJ2-1	-	TRBV20-1	CSAERGNEQFF	TGCAGTGCGGAGCGGGGGAATGAGCAGTTCTTC
-	TRBJ2-7	-	TRBV6-6	CASSYSARDTTYEQYF	TGTGCCAGCAGTTACTCGGCCCGGGACACCACCTACGAGCAGTACTTC
TRBD1	TRBJ1-2	-	TRBV6-5	CATAMGQGALYGYTF	TGTGCCACCGCGATGGGACAGGGGGCCCTCTATGGCTACACCTTC
TRBD1	TRBJ2-2	-	TRBV15	CATGQGAPGELFF	TGTGCCACCGGACAGGGGGCGCCCGGGGAGCTGTTTTTT
-	TRBJ1-5	few	TRBV5-1	CASSPDGGVHQPQHF	TGCGCCAGCAGCCCCGATGGAGGGGTCCATCAGCCCCAGCATTTT
TRBD1	TRBJ2-7	-	TRBV7-8	CASSFRTGHISYEQYF	TGTGCCAGCAGTTTTCGGACAGGACATATTTCCTACGAGCAGTACTTC
TRBD1	TRBJ1-4	-	TRBV2	CASRATGGPNEKLFF	TGTGCCAGCAGGGCTACAGGGGGCCCCAATGAAAAACTGTTTTTT
TRBD1	TRBJ1-1	-	TRBV6-2/TRBV6-3	CASSDAGTGNTEAFF	TGTGCCAGCAGTGACGCCGGGACAGGGAACACTGAAGCTTTCTTT
-	TRBJ1-4	-	TRBV7-9	CASCPPDRDEKLFF	TGTGCCAGCTGCCCCCCAGATCGAGACGAAAAACTGTTTTTT
-	TRBJ2-1	-	TRBV9	CASSVGGGPRHEQFF	TGTGCCAGCAGCGTTGGGGGGGGGCCCCGGCATGAGCAGTTCTTC
TRBD2	TRBJ2-5	-	TRBV2	CASREAREGGTQYF	TGTGCCAGCAGAGAAGCGCGGGAGGGGGGGACCCAGTACTTC
-	TRBJ2-7	-	TRBV11-1	CASSLASGNYEQYF	TGTGCCAGCAGCTTAGCGTCAGGGAATTACGAGCAGTACTTC
TRBD1	TRBJ1-2	-	TRBV7-2	CASSLDGQGIKGYTF	TGTGCCAGCAGCTTAGACGGACAGGGGATAAAGGGCTACACCTTC
-	TRBJ2-7	-	TRBV2	CASSVDGSYEQYF	TGTGCCAGCAGTGTAGACGGATCCTACGAGCAGTACTTC
-	TRBJ1-2	-	TRBV18	CASSTNAVISGYGYTF	TGTGCCAGCTCAACAAATGCGGTTATTAGTGGGTATGGCTACACCTTC
-	TRBJ1-2	few	TRBV7-9	CASSLSRVGELSNYGYTF	TGTGCCAGCAGCTTATCTAGGGTGGGGGAACTATCTAACTATGGCTACACCTTC
-	TRBJ2-1	-	TRBV11-2	CASSVNRGASEQFF	TGTGCCAGCAGCGTCAATCGGGGGGCCTCTGAGCAGTTCTTC
TRBD1	TRBJ2-1	-	TRBV6-1	CASSELPGQGARAEQFF	TGTGCCAGCAGTGAACTTCCGGGACAGGGGGCGCGGGCTGAGCAGTTCTTC
TRBD1	TRBJ1-6	-	TRBV19	CASSRGRNSPLHF	TGTGCCAGTTCCAGGGGGAGGAATTCACCCCTCCACTTT
-	TRBJ2-6	-	TRBV30	CAWSVPRTGANVLTF	TGTGCCTGGAGTGTACCTCGAACTGGGGCCAACGTCCTGACTTTC
-	TRBJ2-5	-	TRBV5-6	CASSLRDAKETQYF	TGTGCCAGCAGCCTCCGGGATGCCAAGGAGACCCAGTACTTC
TRBD1	TRBJ1-1	-	TRBV6-5	CASSPQGVSEAFF	TGTGCCAGCAGTCCACAGGGGGTATCTGAAGCTTTCTTT
TRBD1	TRBJ1-5	once	TRBV12-3/TRBV12-4	CASRTGGNQPQHF	TGTGCCAGCAGGACAGGGGGCAATCAGCCCCAGCATTTT
-	TRBJ2-2	once	TRBV7-2	CASSPQQKRRETGELFF	TGTGCCAGCAGCCCCCAACAGAAAAGACGAGAGACCGGGGAGCTGTTTTTT